Here is one T cell receptor (beta chain) with its context. This sample was included in a study of beta chain features in type 1 diabetes. The sequenced template was cDNA made from the entire isolated RNA. The assay was immunoSEQ multiplex PCR, and TCRdb's table has in-frame clones only and misses some. The sample includes 360,000 or so clones, about 18% of them seen just once. V gave up 0 bases and J gave up 3 bases, with 8 bases separating them. The CDR3 contains 14 residues. The germline CDR1 and CDR2 sequences are SGHRS and YFSETQ. The clonotype originates from a woman aged 18-29 years in good health. Sequenced input: naive CD4+ T cells from blood. The chain links TRBV5-1 to TRBJ2-3, with a possible D match to TRBD1 (6 bases). The CDR3 nucleotides are TGCGCCAGCAGCTTGGGAGACAGGACAGATACGCAGTATTTT. Protein sequence: CASSLGDRTDTQYF. The full variable domain, its missing parts supplied by reference TRBV5-1 and TRBJ2-3, is KAGVTQTPRYLIKTRGQQVTLSCSPISGHRSVSWYQQTPGQGLQFLFEYFSETQRNKGNFPGRFSGRQFSNSRSEMNVSTLELGDSALYLCASSLGDRTDTQYFGPGTRLTVL.